This T cell receptor (beta chain) was documented in a study of T cells after yellow fever vaccination. Study at large: Preparation used SMART-Seq v4 Ultra Low Input for the low-cell-number fractions.

Germline V gives CDR1 MGHRA, CDR2 YSYEKL. V lost 1 base, J lost 3 bases, and 15 bases lay in between. This CDR3 region has 16 residues. Findings and limits, study-wide: Peaking faster, on day 5 versus 15, the secondary response was nonetheless weaker. The study re-detected most primary-vaccination clones after the booster (approximately 96% CD4, roughly 88% CD8).

Template-switching 5'RACE yielded the TCR cDNA; a universal primer site and UMIs were added in the process. From the 5' RACE reads, TCRdb called clonotypes with MiXCR, one entry per CDR3 protein. The sample yields some 560,000 distinct CDR3 sequences, approximately 16% seen once. Regarding this clonotype: Its antigen remains unknown.

The TCR originated in a man aged 18-30 years who received the YFV17D yellow fever vaccine. The chain carries TRBV4-1 and TRBJ1-1; D is ambiguous. The material sequenced was PBMCs, taken 5 days after the first yellow fever vaccination. CDR3 amino acids: CASSQAPRAPDTEAFF. The DNA of the CDR3 is TGCGCCAGCAGCCAAGCCCCCCGGGCCCCTGACACTGAAGCTTTCTTT.